A single T cell receptor beta chain is shown here with its context. Its target is not known. Sequencing of TCR beta drew on CD8+ and CD4+ T cells from blood. TEMRA cells underwent FACS enrichment and CD8+ and CD4+ T cells underwent negative isolation. This CDR3 has 12 amino acids. Between the trimmed V and J ends, which lost 6 bases and 1 base, there was a span of 9 bases. The V gene's germline CDR1 is SQVTM and CDR2 ANQGSEA. These data come from a study of CD8 T cells in Susac syndrome. Whole-study results and caveats: The study recognized that its TCR sequencing and HLA analysis covered a relatively small number of individuals.

Random hexamers were used to reverse transcribe the RNA input (0.5 to 1 ug). The amplification used immunoSEQ multiplex PCR on TCR beta CDR3; it spanned 54 Vbeta and 13 Jbeta. One entry per CDR3 protein, called by TCRdb with MiXCR from the immunoSEQ multiplex PCR reads. The table includes more than 120,000 distinct CDR3 sequences, around 94% detected once. The source of this sequence is a human donor in good health. The sample consisted of CD4+ T cells from PBMCs. This chain joins TRBV29-1 and TRBJ1-1; D gene ambiguous. CDR3: CSVDVQNTEAFF. Here the CDR3 DNA reads TGCAGCGTGGACGTCCAGAACACTGAAGCTTTCTTT.